The T cell receptor (beta chain) under discussion was sequenced for a study of cytotoxic CD8 clonotypes in ibrutinib-treated CLL. Study at large: Response samples followed a median about 12 months of treatment, range 6 to 36.

The CDR3 spans 15 residues. Unmatched junction bases numbered 7, after V lost 5 bases and J lost 4 bases. Germline CDR1 reads SGHKS; CDR2 reads YYEKEE (reference sequence). TCRdb's copy holds only in-frame clones and misses some; the assay was immunoSEQ multiplex PCR. The sample yields roughly 220,000 clones, 75% to 85% seen once. As regards this clone: Its cognate antigen is unknown.

Study-wide findings and caveats: The clonality went up when patients responded to ibrutinib and dropped back toward baseline at progression. Age-matched healthy donor levels were exceeded by baseline clonality, which tracked circulating CD8+ T-cell counts.

The specimen was PBMCs, collected after 12 months of ibrutinib treatment. The V gene is TRBV5-5, the J gene TRBJ1-4; TRBD1 agrees at 8 bases. This TCR was recovered from a human donor with chronic lymphocytic leukemia. DNA for the CDR3: TGTGCCAGCAGGCGTTCAGGGGGCTATAATGAAAAACTGTTTTTT. Translating it yields CASRRSGGYNEKLFF.